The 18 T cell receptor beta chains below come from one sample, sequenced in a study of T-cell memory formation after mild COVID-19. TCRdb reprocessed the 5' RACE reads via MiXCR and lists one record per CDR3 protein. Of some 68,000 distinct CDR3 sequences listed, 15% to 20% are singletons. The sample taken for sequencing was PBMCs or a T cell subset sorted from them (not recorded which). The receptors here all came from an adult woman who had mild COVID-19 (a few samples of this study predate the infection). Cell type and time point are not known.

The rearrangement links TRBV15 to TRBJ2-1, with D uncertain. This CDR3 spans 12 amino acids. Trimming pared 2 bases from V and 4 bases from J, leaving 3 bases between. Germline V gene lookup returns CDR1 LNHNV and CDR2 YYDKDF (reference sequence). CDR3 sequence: CATSRTYNEQFF. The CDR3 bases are TGTGCCACCAGCAGAACTTACAATGAGCAGTTCTTC.

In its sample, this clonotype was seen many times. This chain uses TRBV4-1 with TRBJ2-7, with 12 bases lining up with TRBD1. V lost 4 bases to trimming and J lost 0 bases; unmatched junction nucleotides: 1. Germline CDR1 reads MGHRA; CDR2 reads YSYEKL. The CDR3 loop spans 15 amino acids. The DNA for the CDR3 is TGCGCCAGCAGCCCGGGACAGGGGGCCTCCTACGAGCAGTACTTC. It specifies CASSPGQGASYEQYF.

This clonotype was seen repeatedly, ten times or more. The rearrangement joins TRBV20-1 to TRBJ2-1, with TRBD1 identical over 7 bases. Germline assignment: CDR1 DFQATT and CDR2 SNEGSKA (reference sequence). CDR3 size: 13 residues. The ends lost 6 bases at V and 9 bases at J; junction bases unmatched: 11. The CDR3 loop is CSARGTNGGEQFF. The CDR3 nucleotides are TGCAGTGCCAGGGGGACCAACGGAGGTGAGCAGTTCTTC.

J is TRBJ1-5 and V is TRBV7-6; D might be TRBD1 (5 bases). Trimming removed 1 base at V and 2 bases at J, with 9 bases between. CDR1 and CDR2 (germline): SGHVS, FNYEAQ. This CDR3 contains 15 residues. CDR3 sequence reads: CASSLGGLGNQPQHF. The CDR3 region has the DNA TGTGCCAGCAGCTTAGGGGGGTTAGGCAATCAGCCCCAGCATTTT.

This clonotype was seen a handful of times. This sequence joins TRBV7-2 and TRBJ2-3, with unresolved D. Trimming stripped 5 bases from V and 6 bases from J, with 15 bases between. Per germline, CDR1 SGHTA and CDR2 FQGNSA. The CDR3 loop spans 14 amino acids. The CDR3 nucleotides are TGTGCCAGCAGCCCCGATGTGGGTACGGATACGCAGTATTTT. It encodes CASSPDVGTDTQYF.

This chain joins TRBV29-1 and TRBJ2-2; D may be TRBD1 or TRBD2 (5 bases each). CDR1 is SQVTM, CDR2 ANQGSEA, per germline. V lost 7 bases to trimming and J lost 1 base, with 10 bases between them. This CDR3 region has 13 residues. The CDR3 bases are TGCAGCGCCGGGACGGTGAACACCGGGGAGCTGTTTTTT. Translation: CSAGTVNTGELFF.

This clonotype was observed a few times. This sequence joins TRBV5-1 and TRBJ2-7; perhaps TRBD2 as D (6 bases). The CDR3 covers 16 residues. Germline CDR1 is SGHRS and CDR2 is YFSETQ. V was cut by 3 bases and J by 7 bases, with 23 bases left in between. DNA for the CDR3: TGCGCCAGCAGCTGGTACGCGGAGGGAAAGGGAGGAGAGCAGTACTTC. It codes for CASSWYAEGKGGEQYF.

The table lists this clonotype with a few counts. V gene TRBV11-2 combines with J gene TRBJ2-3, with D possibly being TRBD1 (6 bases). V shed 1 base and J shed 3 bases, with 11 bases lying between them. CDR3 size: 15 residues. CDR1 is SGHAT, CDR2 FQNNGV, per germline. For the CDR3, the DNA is TGTGCCAGCAGCTTAGTACTAGGGGGTACAGATACGCAGTATTTT. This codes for CASSLVLGGTDTQYF.

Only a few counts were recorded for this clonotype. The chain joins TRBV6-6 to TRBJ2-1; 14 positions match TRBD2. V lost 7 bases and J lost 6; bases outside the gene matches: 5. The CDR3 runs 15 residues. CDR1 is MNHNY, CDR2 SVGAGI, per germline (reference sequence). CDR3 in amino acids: CASKQTSGRVNEQFF. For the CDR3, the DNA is TGTGCCAGCAAACAGACTAGCGGGAGGGTCAATGAGCAGTTCTTC.

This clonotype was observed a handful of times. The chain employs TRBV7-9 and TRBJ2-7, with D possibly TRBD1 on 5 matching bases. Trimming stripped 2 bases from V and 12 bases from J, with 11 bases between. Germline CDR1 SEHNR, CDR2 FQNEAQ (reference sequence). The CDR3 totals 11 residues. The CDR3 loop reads CASSLQGYWYF. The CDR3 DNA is TGTGCCAGCAGCTTACAGGGATATTGGTACTTC. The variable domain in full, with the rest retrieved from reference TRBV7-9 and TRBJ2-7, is DTGVSQNPRHKITKRGQNVTFRCDPISEHNRLYWYRQTLGQGPEFLTYFQNEAQLEKSRLLSDRFSAERPKGSFSTLEIQRTEQGDSAMYLCASSLQGYWYFGPGTRLTVT.

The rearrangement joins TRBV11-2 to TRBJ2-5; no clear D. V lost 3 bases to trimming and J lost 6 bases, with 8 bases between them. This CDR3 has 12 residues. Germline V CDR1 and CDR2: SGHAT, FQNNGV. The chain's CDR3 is CASSLGVQTQYF. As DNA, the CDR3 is TGTGCCAGCAGCTTGGGTGTGCAGACCCAGTACTTC.

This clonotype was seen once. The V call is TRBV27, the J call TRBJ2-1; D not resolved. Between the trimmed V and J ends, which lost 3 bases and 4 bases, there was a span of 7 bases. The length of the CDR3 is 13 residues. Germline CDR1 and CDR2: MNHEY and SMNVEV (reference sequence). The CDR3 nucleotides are TGTGCCAGCAGTTTCTACCAGTACAATGAGCAGTTCTTC. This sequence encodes CASSFYQYNEQFF.

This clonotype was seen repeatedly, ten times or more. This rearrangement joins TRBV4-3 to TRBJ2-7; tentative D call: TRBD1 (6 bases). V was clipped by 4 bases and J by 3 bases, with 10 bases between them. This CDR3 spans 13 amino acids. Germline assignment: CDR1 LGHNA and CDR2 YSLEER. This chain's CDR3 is CASSRGQSYEQYF. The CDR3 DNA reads TGCGCCAGCAGCCGCGGACAGAGCTACGAGCAGTACTTC.

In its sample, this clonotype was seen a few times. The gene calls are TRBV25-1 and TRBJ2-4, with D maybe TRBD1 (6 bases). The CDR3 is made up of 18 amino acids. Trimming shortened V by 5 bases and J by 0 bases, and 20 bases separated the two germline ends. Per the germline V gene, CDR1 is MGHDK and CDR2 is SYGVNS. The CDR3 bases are TGTGCCAGCAGTAACGCTGATCCGGACAGACAAGCCAAAAACATTCAGTACTTC. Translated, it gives CASSNADPDRQAKNIQYF.

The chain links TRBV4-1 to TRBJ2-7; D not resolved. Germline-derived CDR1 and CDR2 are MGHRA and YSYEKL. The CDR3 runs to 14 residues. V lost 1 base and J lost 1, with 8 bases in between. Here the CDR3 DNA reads TGCGCCAGCAGCCAAGGGAAAGGGTCCTACGAGCAGTACTTC. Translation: CASSQGKGSYEQYF.

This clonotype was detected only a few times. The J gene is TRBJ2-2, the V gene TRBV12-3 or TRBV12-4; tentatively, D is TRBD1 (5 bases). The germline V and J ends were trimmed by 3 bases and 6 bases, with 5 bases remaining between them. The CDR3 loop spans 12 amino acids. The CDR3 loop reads CASSFRAGELFF. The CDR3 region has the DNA TGTGCCAGCAGTTTCAGGGCCGGGGAGCTGTTTTTT.

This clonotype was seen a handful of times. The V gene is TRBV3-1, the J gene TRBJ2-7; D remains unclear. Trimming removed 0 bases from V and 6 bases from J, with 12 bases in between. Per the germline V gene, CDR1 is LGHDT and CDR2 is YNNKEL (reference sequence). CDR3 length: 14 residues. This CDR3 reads CASSQDANGFEQYF. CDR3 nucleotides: TGTGCCAGCAGCCAAGATGCGAATGGTTTCGAGCAGTACTTC.

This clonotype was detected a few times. CDR3 region: CAINPRGGLAGRITSPSTDTQYF. The DNA for the CDR3 is TGTGCCATCAACCCACGGGGGGGACTAGCGGGGCGGATAACTTCTCCTAGCACAGATACGCAGTATTTT. The chain is built from TRBV10-3 and TRBJ2-3; 13 bases are a match to TRBD2. V shed 7 bases, J shed 0 bases, and the junction held 25 bases outside the gene matches. This CDR3 has 23 residues. Germline CDR1 is ENHRY and CDR2 is SYGVKD.